These T cell receptor beta chains were read from a single sample in a study of blood T cell repertoires in COVID-19. TCRdb keeps only in-frame clones here, not all; method: immunoSEQ multiplex PCR. Among roughly 140,000 clones, approximately 86% were seen once, and the ten largest hold roughly 2.9%. Source material: peripheral blood. All receptors come from a woman in her thirties or forties with active or convalescent COVID-19. CDR3s include the opening cysteine and the closing phenylalanine or tryptophan. Fields, in order: V gene, D gene, clone size, J gene, CDR3 protein, CDR3 DNA. D genes are given only for firm matches. Clone size, where shown, is once, few, many, or a class for clones that have expanded.

V gene: TRBV30; D gene: TRBD1; clone size: NA; J gene: TRBJ1-6; CDR3 protein: CAWRGEQGAWSPLHF; CDR3 DNA: TGTGCCTGGAGGGGGGAACAGGGGGCCTGGTCACCCCTCCACTTT
V gene: TRBV2; D gene: NA; clone size: few; J gene: TRBJ1-2; CDR3 protein: CASSERENYGYTF; CDR3 DNA: TGTGCCAGCAGTGAACGGGAGAACTATGGCTACACCTTC
V gene: TRBV27; D gene: NA; clone size: NA; J gene: TRBJ1-2; CDR3 protein: CASRGSGAKGYTF; CDR3 DNA: TGTGCCAGCAGGGGCTCAGGGGCGAAGGGCTACACCTTC
V gene: TRBV28; D gene: NA; clone size: NA; J gene: TRBJ1-4; CDR3 protein: CASSSTGSGEKLFF; CDR3 DNA: TGTGCCAGCAGTTCCACAGGGTCCGGGGAAAAACTGTTTTTT
V gene: TRBV6-5; D gene: TRBD1; clone size: NA; J gene: TRBJ2-7; CDR3 protein: CASSPGTGFSYEQYF; CDR3 DNA: TGTGCCAGCAGTCCCGGGACAGGATTCTCCTACGAGCAGTACTTC
V gene: TRBV27; D gene: TRBD1; clone size: NA; J gene: TRBJ1-6; CDR3 protein: CASSSSGQVYNSPLHF; CDR3 DNA: TGTGCCAGCAGTTCATCGGGACAGGTCTATAATTCACCCCTCCACTTT
V gene: TRBV28; D gene: NA; clone size: NA; J gene: TRBJ1-1; CDR3 protein: CASISGAEAFF; CDR3 DNA: TGTGCCAGCATCTCAGGCGCTGAAGCTTTCTTT
V gene: TRBV19; D gene: TRBD1; clone size: NA; J gene: TRBJ1-2; CDR3 protein: CASSNRGLNGYTF; CDR3 DNA: TGTGCCAGTAGTAACAGGGGGCTGAATGGCTACACCTTC
V gene: TRBV2; D gene: TRBD1; clone size: NA; J gene: TRBJ1-2; CDR3 protein: CASKGQGARDYGYTF; CDR3 DNA: TGTGCCAGCAAGGGACAGGGGGCACGGGACTATGGCTACACCTTC
V gene: TRBV19; D gene: NA; clone size: NA; J gene: TRBJ2-5; CDR3 protein: CASRQTANQETQYF; CDR3 DNA: TGTGCCAGTAGACAGACAGCCAACCAAGAGACCCAGTACTTC
V gene: TRBV7-9; D gene: NA; clone size: NA; J gene: TRBJ1-3; CDR3 protein: CASSLQGAGNTIYF; CDR3 DNA: TGTGCCAGCAGCTTACAGGGTGCTGGAAACACCATATATTTT
V gene: TRBV10-3; D gene: NA; clone size: NA; J gene: TRBJ1-2; CDR3 protein: CAISEALSVNYGYTF; CDR3 DNA: TGTGCCATCAGTGAGGCCCTATCGGTCAACTATGGCTACACCTTC
V gene: TRBV5-1; D gene: NA; clone size: NA; J gene: TRBJ2-1; CDR3 protein: CASSPAPSGYNEQFF; CDR3 DNA: TGCGCCAGCAGCCCGGCGCCCAGCGGATACAATGAGCAGTTCTTC
V gene: TRBV19; D gene: NA; clone size: NA; J gene: TRBJ1-3; CDR3 protein: CASSTGSSSGNTIYF; CDR3 DNA: TGTGCCAGTAGCACCGGGTCGTCCTCTGGAAACACCATATATTTT
V gene: TRBV28; D gene: TRBD1; clone size: once; J gene: TRBJ1-2; CDR3 protein: CASSLGQGYGYTF; CDR3 DNA: TGTGCCAGCAGTTTAGGACAGGGCTATGGCTACACCTTC
V gene: TRBV11-3; D gene: NA; clone size: NA; J gene: TRBJ2-1; CDR3 protein: CASSQGGAVLAREQFF; CDR3 DNA: TGTGCCAGCAGCCAAGGGGGGGCAGTCCTCGCCCGTGAGCAGTTCTTC
V gene: TRBV27; D gene: TRBD2; clone size: NA; J gene: TRBJ2-1; CDR3 protein: CASSIGTSGYNEQFF; CDR3 DNA: TGTGCCAGCAGTATCGGGACTAGCGGTTACAATGAGCAGTTCTTC
V gene: TRBV27; D gene: NA; clone size: NA; J gene: TRBJ1-2; CDR3 protein: CASSFGTGGYTF; CDR3 DNA: TGTGCCAGCAGTTTCGGCACAGGAGGCTACACCTTC
V gene: TRBV29-1; D gene: NA; clone size: NA; J gene: TRBJ2-7; CDR3 protein: CSVGENTYEQYF; CDR3 DNA: TGCAGCGTTGGAGAAAACACCTACGAGCAGTACTTC
V gene: TRBV7-6; D gene: TRBD1; clone size: NA; J gene: TRBJ1-6; CDR3 protein: CASSDRGKLGTYNSPLHF; CDR3 DNA: TGTGCCAGCAGCGACAGGGGGAAGCTTGGGACCTATAATTCACCCCTCCACTTT
V gene: TRBV3-1/TRBV3-2; D gene: NA; clone size: once; J gene: TRBJ1-6; CDR3 protein: CASSQTSPSPLHF; CDR3 DNA: TGTGCCAGCAGTCAGACAAGCCCATCACCCCTCCACTTT
V gene: TRBV28; D gene: TRBD2; clone size: few; J gene: TRBJ2-5; CDR3 protein: CASSLGLAGVQETQYF; CDR3 DNA: TGTGCCAGCAGTCTGGGTCTAGCGGGAGTCCAAGAGACCCAGTACTTC
V gene: TRBV29-1; D gene: NA; clone size: NA; J gene: TRBJ2-7; CDR3 protein: CSAEGAPYEQYF; CDR3 DNA: TGCAGCGCCGAAGGGGCCCCCTACGAGCAGTACTTC
V gene: TRBV28; D gene: NA; clone size: NA; J gene: TRBJ1-1; CDR3 protein: CASSFSYMNTEAFF; CDR3 DNA: TGTGCCAGCAGTTTTAGCTACATGAACACTGAAGCTTTCTTT
V gene: TRBV9; D gene: NA; clone size: NA; J gene: TRBJ2-7; CDR3 protein: CASSEGGGYEQYF; CDR3 DNA: TGTGCCAGCAGCGAAGGTGGGGGGTACGAGCAGTACTTC
V gene: TRBV6-5; D gene: TRBD2; clone size: once; J gene: TRBJ2-7; CDR3 protein: CASSYLTSGYSREQYF; CDR3 DNA: TGTGCCAGCAGTTACTTGACTAGCGGTTACTCGCGGGAGCAGTACTTC
V gene: TRBV7-2; D gene: NA; clone size: NA; J gene: TRBJ2-7; CDR3 protein: CASSPDKLRSYEQYF; CDR3 DNA: TGTGCCAGCAGCCCCGATAAGCTGCGCTCCTACGAGCAGTACTTC
V gene: TRBV5-4; D gene: TRBD1; clone size: NA; J gene: TRBJ2-1; CDR3 protein: CASSLEQGALLEQFF; CDR3 DNA: TGTGCCAGCAGCTTGGAACAGGGGGCACTTTTGGAGCAGTTCTTC
V gene: TRBV15; D gene: NA; clone size: NA; J gene: TRBJ1-3; CDR3 protein: CATSRGGLSGNTIYF; CDR3 DNA: TGTGCCACCAGCAGAGGCGGACTCTCTGGAAACACCATATATTTT
V gene: TRBV5-6; D gene: NA; clone size: once; J gene: TRBJ1-3; CDR3 protein: CASSLDFSGNTIYF; CDR3 DNA: TGTGCCAGCAGCTTGGACTTCTCTGGAAACACCATATATTTT
V gene: TRBV19; D gene: TRBD2; clone size: NA; J gene: TRBJ2-1; CDR3 protein: CASSLLVSGGVNEQFF; CDR3 DNA: TGTGCCAGTAGCCTATTAGTTAGCGGGGGGGTCAATGAGCAGTTCTTC
V gene: TRBV5-1; D gene: TRBD1; clone size: NA; J gene: TRBJ1-1; CDR3 protein: CASSSGTANTEAFF; CDR3 DNA: TGCGCCAGCAGCTCAGGGACAGCGAACACTGAAGCTTTCTTT
V gene: TRBV7-2; D gene: TRBD1; clone size: NA; J gene: TRBJ1-3; CDR3 protein: CASSQTGKGSGNTIYF; CDR3 DNA: TGTGCCAGCAGCCAGACAGGGAAGGGCTCTGGAAACACCATATATTTT
V gene: TRBV19; D gene: NA; clone size: NA; J gene: TRBJ2-2; CDR3 protein: CASSSLMTGELFF; CDR3 DNA: TGTGCCAGTAGCTCCCTTATGACCGGGGAGCTGTTTTTT
V gene: TRBV9; D gene: TRBD1; clone size: NA; J gene: TRBJ2-5; CDR3 protein: CASSGTGGMETQYF; CDR3 DNA: TGTGCCAGCAGTGGGACAGGGGGTATGGAGACCCAGTACTTC
V gene: TRBV27; D gene: TRBD1; clone size: NA; J gene: TRBJ1-1; CDR3 protein: CASTRDREGSTEAFF; CDR3 DNA: TGTGCCAGCACACGGGACAGGGAGGGGAGCACTGAAGCTTTCTTT
V gene: TRBV18; D gene: NA; clone size: NA; J gene: TRBJ1-2; CDR3 protein: CASSRPSRGYTF; CDR3 DNA: TGTGCCAGCTCTCGGCCCTCGCGGGGCTACACCTTC
V gene: TRBV11-2; D gene: NA; clone size: NA; J gene: TRBJ1-2; CDR3 protein: CASSLEPKRGNYGYTF; CDR3 DNA: TGTGCCAGCAGCTTAGAGCCGAAAAGGGGGAACTATGGCTACACCTTC
V gene: TRBV2; D gene: NA; clone size: NA; J gene: TRBJ1-4; CDR3 protein: CASSHPGPGGEKLFF; CDR3 DNA: TGTGCCAGCAGTCATCCGGGACCGGGGGGTGAAAAACTGTTTTTT
V gene: TRBV28; D gene: NA; clone size: NA; J gene: TRBJ1-2; CDR3 protein: CASRSQNSFYGYTF; CDR3 DNA: TGTGCCAGCAGATCTCAAAACAGTTTCTATGGCTACACCTTC
V gene: TRBV28; D gene: TRBD2; clone size: NA; J gene: TRBJ2-3; CDR3 protein: CASIAGGSTDTQYF; CDR3 DNA: TGTGCCAGCATAGCGGGGGGCAGCACAGATACGCAGTATTTT
V gene: TRBV19; D gene: TRBD1; clone size: NA; J gene: TRBJ1-1; CDR3 protein: CASSITTGVANTEAFF; CDR3 DNA: TGTGCCAGTAGTATAACGACAGGGGTTGCGAACACTGAAGCTTTCTTT
V gene: TRBV2; D gene: NA; clone size: NA; J gene: TRBJ1-3; CDR3 protein: CATQVRKYSGNTIYF; CDR3 DNA: TGTGCCACCCAAGTGAGGAAATACTCTGGAAACACCATATATTTT
V gene: TRBV7-2; D gene: NA; clone size: NA; J gene: TRBJ2-7; CDR3 protein: CASSLAGFGSEQYF; CDR3 DNA: TGTGCCAGCAGCTTAGCTGGTTTCGGGTCCGAGCAGTACTTC
V gene: TRBV6-6; D gene: NA; clone size: NA; J gene: TRBJ1-5; CDR3 protein: CASSYSARGLDQPQHF; CDR3 DNA: TGTGCCAGCAGTTACTCAGCCCGGGGGTTGGATCAGCCCCAGCATTTT